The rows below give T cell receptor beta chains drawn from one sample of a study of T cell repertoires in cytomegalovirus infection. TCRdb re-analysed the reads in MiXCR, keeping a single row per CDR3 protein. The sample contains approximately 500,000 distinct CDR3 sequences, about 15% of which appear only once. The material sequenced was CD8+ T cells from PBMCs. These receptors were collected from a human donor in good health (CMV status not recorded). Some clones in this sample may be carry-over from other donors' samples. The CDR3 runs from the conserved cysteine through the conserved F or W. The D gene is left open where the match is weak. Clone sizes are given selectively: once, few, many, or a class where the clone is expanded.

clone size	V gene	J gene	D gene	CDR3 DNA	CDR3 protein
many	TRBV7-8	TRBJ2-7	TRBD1	TGTGCCAGCAGCTCCCTCCCCGGACAGGGGGCCTACGAGCAGTACTTC	CASSSLPGQGAYEQYF
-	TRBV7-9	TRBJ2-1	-	TGTGCCAGCAGTCCCCCTCGAGGGCGAGGCGATAGTGAGCAGTTCTTC	CASSPPRGRGDSEQFF
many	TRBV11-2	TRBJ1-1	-	TGTGCCAGCAGCTCCGCCCAGGGTATGAACACTGAAGCTTTCTTT	CASSSAQGMNTEAFF
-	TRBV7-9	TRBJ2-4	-	TGTGCCAGCAGCCCACTCCAGTGGCTAGCCAAAAACATTCAGTACTTC	CASSPLQWLAKNIQYF
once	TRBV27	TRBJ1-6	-	TGTGCCAGCACTCCTGACCGCTTGAACTTCCACTTT	CASTPDRLNFHF
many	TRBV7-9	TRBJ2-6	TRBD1	TGTGCCAGCAGTCCCCGTAGACAGGGGGCTTCTGGGGCCAACGTCCTGACTTTC	CASSPRRQGASGANVLTF
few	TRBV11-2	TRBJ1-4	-	TGTGCCAGCAGCCCACTCCTCGGGGAAACTAATGAAAAACTGTTTTTT	CASSPLLGETNEKLFF
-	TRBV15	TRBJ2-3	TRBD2	TGTGCCACCAGCAGAGATTATAAGCGGGGGGAAGGGGATACGCAGTATTTT	CATSRDYKRGEGDTQYF
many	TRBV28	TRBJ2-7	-	TGTGCCAGCAGTTTTGGAGGGGACTACGAGCAGTACTTC	CASSFGGDYEQYF
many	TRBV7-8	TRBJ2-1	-	TGTGCCAGCAGCTTAGCGCGTCAGACAGACCCTCATTACAATGAGCAGTTCTTC	CASSLARQTDPHYNEQFF
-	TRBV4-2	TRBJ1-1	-	TGTGCCAGCAGCCATACCGGGCCCTACACATCTGAAGCTTTCTTT	CASSHTGPYTSEAFF